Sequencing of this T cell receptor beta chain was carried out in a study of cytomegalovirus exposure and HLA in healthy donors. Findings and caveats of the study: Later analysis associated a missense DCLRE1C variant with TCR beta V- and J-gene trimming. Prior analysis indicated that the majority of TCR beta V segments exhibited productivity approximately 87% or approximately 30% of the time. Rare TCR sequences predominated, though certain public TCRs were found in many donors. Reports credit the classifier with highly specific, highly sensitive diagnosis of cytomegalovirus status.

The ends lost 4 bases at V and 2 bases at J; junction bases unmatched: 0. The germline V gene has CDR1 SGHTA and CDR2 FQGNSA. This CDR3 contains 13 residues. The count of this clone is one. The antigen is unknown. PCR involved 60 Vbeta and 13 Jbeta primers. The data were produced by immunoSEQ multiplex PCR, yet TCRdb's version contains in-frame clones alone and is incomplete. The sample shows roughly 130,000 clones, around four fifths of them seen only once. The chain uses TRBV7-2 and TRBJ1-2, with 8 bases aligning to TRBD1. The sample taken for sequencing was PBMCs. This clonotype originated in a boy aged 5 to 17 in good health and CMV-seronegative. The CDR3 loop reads CASSWDRNYGYTF. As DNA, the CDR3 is TGTGCCAGCAGCTGGGACAGGAACTATGGCTACACCTTC.